This T cell receptor beta chain is drawn from a study of blood T cell repertoires in COVID-19. Background on the study: The United States, Italy and Spain were the sources of the acute and convalescent COVID-19 samples. PBMCs, B-cell-depleted T cells, or T cells were the source of the cDNA or gDNA that made up the material.

In the original processing: From reference gene primer amplification, estimates of nucleated cell counts were derived. Assay: immunoSEQ multiplex PCR; the TCRdb copy retains only in-frame clones and omits some. V and J calls and clone size come straight from that table; D and trimming were deduced from the DNA. Here the sample spans over 85,000 clones, 88% being singletons. This clone appeared a single time. Germline V gene sequence: CDR1 LNHDA, CDR2 SQIVND (reference sequence). V was cut by 4 bases and J by 6 bases, with 8 bases left in between. The CDR3 spans 12 residues. The rearrangement joins TRBV19 to TRBJ2-3; no definite D call. The clonotype originates from a woman in her 70s with acute or convalescent COVID-19. Sequencing was carried out using peripheral blood. The DNA of the CDR3 is TGTGCCAGTAGTACGCTACAGGATACGCAGTATTTT. Translated: CASSTLQDTQYF.